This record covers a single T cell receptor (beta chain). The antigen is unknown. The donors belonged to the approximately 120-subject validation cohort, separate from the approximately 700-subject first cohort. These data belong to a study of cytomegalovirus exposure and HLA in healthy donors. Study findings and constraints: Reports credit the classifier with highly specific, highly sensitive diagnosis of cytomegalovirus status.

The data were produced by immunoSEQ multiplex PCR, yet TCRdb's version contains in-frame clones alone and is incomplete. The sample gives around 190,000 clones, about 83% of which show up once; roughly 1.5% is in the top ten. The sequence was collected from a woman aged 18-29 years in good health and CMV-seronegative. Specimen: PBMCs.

In nucleotides, the CDR3 is TGTGCCAGCAGTGAAGGCCCAGCGTCCAACGAGCAGTACTTC. It translates to CASSEGPASNEQYF. The chain joins TRBV2 to TRBJ2-7; D is unresolved. CDR1 is SNHLY, CDR2 FYNNEI, per germline. There are 14 residues in the CDR3. With 1 base removed from V and 5 bases from J, the gap between germline ends came to 12 bases.